The 3 T cell receptor beta chains below were found in one sample sequenced in a study of blood T cell repertoires in COVID-19. The protocol was immunoSEQ multiplex PCR, while the TCRdb copy is restricted to in-frame clones and leaves out a portion. In the table there are some 210,000 clones, roughly 88% of which are singletons. The sample was peripheral blood. All receptors come from a middle-aged woman who had recovered from COVID-19.

Here the CDR3 DNA reads TGTGCCAGCAGTTCCCGACTAAACACAGATACGCAGTATTTT. This codes for CASSSRLNTDTQYF. This chain links TRBV27 with TRBJ2-3; D is perhaps TRBD2 (5 bases). With 4 bases removed from V and 2 bases from J, the gap between germline ends came to 10 bases. The CDR3 is 14 amino acids. Germline V gene lookup returns CDR1 MNHEY and CDR2 SMNVEV (reference sequence).

The chain recombines TRBV27 with TRBJ2-3, with D perhaps matching TRBD1 (5 bases). There are 14 residues in the CDR3. Germline lookup yields CDR1 MNHEY and CDR2 SMNVEV (reference sequence). Trimming took 2 bases from V and 1 from J, leaving 7 bases between them. The CDR3 loop is CASSLTRGTDTQYF. DNA of the CDR3: TGTGCCAGCAGTTTAACCAGGGGCACAGATACGCAGTATTTT.

This clone has more than one count but fewer than ten. This chain connects TRBV24-1 to TRBJ1-2, with 7 positions matching TRBD1. Looked up from germline, CDR1 is KGHDR and CDR2 is SFDVKD. The CDR3 consists of 14 residues. Trimming removed 5 bases from V and 6 bases from J; junction bases left unmatched: 8. This CDR3 is CATSGLDRENGYTF. The CDR3 DNA reads TGTGCCACCAGTGGCCTTGACAGGGAAAATGGCTACACCTTC.